These 25 T cell receptor beta chains came from one sample sequenced in a study of T cell responses to AZD1222 COVID-19 vaccine. Sequencing used immunoSEQ multiplex PCR; TCRdb keeps in-frame clones, though not all of them. The sample yields about 140,000 clones, around nine tenths seen once. Sequenced here: peripheral blood, sampled 28 days after the second AZD1222 dose. The receptors here all came from an adult who received the AZD1222 COVID-19 vaccine.

The chain has TRBV29-1 and TRBJ1-1; D not resolved. Germline V lookup: CDR1 SQVTM, CDR2 ANQGSEA. V dropped 5 bases and J dropped 1 base, with 2 bases sitting between them. This CDR3 region has 10 residues. DNA for the CDR3: TGCAGCGTTCAGAACACTGAAGCTTTCTTT. This encodes CSVQNTEAFF.

The chain recombines TRBV4-1 with TRBJ2-7; D not certain. CDR1 MGHRA and CDR2 YSYEKL come from the germline V gene. Trimming removed 1 base at V and 1 base at J, with 17 bases between. The CDR3 totals 17 residues. The CDR3 region is CASSQVALVANSYEQYF. The CDR3 region has the DNA TGCGCCAGCAGCCAAGTGGCTCTAGTGGCGAATTCCTACGAGCAGTACTTC.

This rearrangement joins TRBV27 to TRBJ1-5; weak D call: TRBD1 (5 bases). Germline assignment: CDR1 MNHEY and CDR2 SMNVEV (reference sequence). The CDR3 is 15 residues long. V was pared by 6 bases and J by 2 bases, with 14 bases between. The CDR3 DNA sequence: TGTGCCAGCAGAGGGGCGGGGTATGGCAATCAGCCCCAGCATTTT. It encodes CASRGAGYGNQPQHF.

The rearrangement joins TRBV7-9 to TRBJ2-1, with 9 bases lining up with TRBD2. Germline V CDR1 and CDR2: SEHNR, FQNEAQ (reference sequence). The V and J ends lost 4 bases and 4 bases, in that order; junction bases with no gene match: 2. There are 14 residues in the CDR3. This CDR3 is CASSSLAGYNEQFF. The DNA of the CDR3 is TGTGCCAGCAGCTCGCTAGCGGGGTACAATGAGCAGTTCTTC.

The J gene is TRBJ2-7, the V gene TRBV5-8; TRBD2 agrees at 9 bases. V shed 4 bases, J shed 4 bases, and the junction held 6 bases outside the gene matches. CDR1 and CDR2 (germline): SGHTS, YDEGEE. The CDR3 spans 14 residues. Written as DNA, the CDR3 is TGTGCCAGCAGCCACCGACTAGCGGTGTACGAGCAGTACTTC. Its translation: CASSHRLAVYEQYF.

The chain carries TRBV5-1 and TRBJ2-2, with a possible D match to TRBD2 (5 bases). CDR3 length: 16 residues. Between the trimmed V and J ends, which lost 3 bases and 2 bases, there was a span of 14 bases. CDR1 is SGHRS, CDR2 YFSETQ, per germline. The CDR3 nucleotides are TGCGCCAGCAGCTCCCGGGAACAACTAAACACCGGGGAGCTGTTTTTT. It encodes CASSSREQLNTGELFF.

The rearrangement uses TRBV11-3 and TRBJ2-5; 7 bases line up with TRBD1. Germline V gene lookup returns CDR1 SGHNT and CDR2 YENEEA. The CDR3 loop spans 14 amino acids. V was clipped by 5 bases and J by 4 bases; unmatched bases: 7. The CDR3 DNA is TGTGCCAGCAGCAAAAGGACAGGCGGAGAGACCCAGTACTTC. This sequence encodes CASSKRTGGETQYF.

This clone came up once. The rearrangement joins TRBV4-3 to TRBJ2-7, with 7 positions matching TRBD1. The germline V gene has CDR1 LGHNA and CDR2 YSLEER. The length of the CDR3 is 14 residues. V trimming: 4 bases; J trimming: 2 bases; junction bases outside the gene matches: 5. CDR3 bases: TGCGCCAGCAGCCTGACAGGGCCCCCCTACGAGCAGTACTTC. It is translated as CASSLTGPPYEQYF.

This chain joins TRBV7-2 and TRBJ2-5; weak D call: TRBD2 (5 bases). Trimming took off 3 bases at V and 4 bases at J, with 9 bases between the two ends. CDR1 is SGHTA and CDR2 is FQGNSA in the germline V gene. The CDR3 consists of 13 residues. The CDR3 spells CASSLAEGETQYF. In DNA, the CDR3 is TGTGCCAGCAGCTTGGCCGAGGGAGAGACCCAGTACTTC.

The chain combines TRBV28 with TRBJ1-4; TRBD1 matches 8 bases. The germline CDR1 and CDR2 sequences are MDHEN and SYDVKM. The V and J ends lost 6 bases and 7 bases, in that order; junction bases with no gene match: 7. This CDR3 comprises 14 residues. Written as DNA, the CDR3 is TGTGCCAGCAGCCAGACAGGGGCGGGTGAAAAACTGTTTTTT. Encoded protein: CASSQTGAGEKLFF.

The V call is TRBV11-3, the J call TRBJ1-2; D gene ambiguous. This CDR3 has 11 residues. Trimming pared 6 bases from V and 7 bases from J, leaving 9 bases between. CDR1 and CDR2 (germline): SGHNT, YENEEA. Here the CDR3 DNA reads TGTGCCAGCAGTTTGGCGGGTGGCTACACCTTC. Translated: CASSLAGGYTF.

The chain carries TRBV7-3 and TRBJ2-5; D is undetermined. From germline, CDR1 is SGHTA and CDR2 FQGTGA. Trimming pared 6 bases from V and 5 bases from J, leaving 16 bases between. The CDR3 is 14 residues long. CDR3 residues: CASSPGYPPETQYF. CDR3 DNA sequence: TGTGCCAGCAGTCCCGGTTATCCCCCTGAGACCCAGTACTTC.

The V gene is TRBV19, the J gene TRBJ2-1; 11 nucleotides line up with TRBD2. V gave up 2 bases and J gave up 8 bases; unmatched junction bases: 5. This CDR3 has 15 amino acids. Per the germline V gene, CDR1 is LNHDA and CDR2 is SQIVND (reference sequence). The CDR3: CASSITSGSLDEQFF. As DNA, the CDR3 is TGTGCCAGTAGTATAACTAGCGGGAGTCTGGATGAGCAGTTCTTC.

Only one count was recorded for this clone. This chain links TRBV6-1 with TRBJ2-2; D is uncertain. This CDR3 has 14 amino acids. V lost 3 bases and J 3 bases, leaving 8 bases between the germline ends. CDR1 MNHNS and CDR2 SASEGT come from the germline V gene. CDR3 sequence reads: CASSDRLYTGELFF. The CDR3 region has the DNA TGTGCCAGCAGTGATCGGCTATACACCGGGGAGCTGTTTTTT.

The V and J genes are TRBV28 and TRBJ2-7; TRBD2 matches 7 bases. This CDR3 region has 15 residues. Unmatched junction bases numbered 12, after V lost 5 bases and J lost 5 bases. Germline V gene sequence: CDR1 MDHEN, CDR2 SYDVKM. CDR3 coding DNA: TGTGCCAGCAGTCAACTAGCGCCAATAAGGAACGAGCAGTACTTC. This sequence encodes CASSQLAPIRNEQYF.

V is TRBV7-9 and J is TRBJ2-2; no reliable D call. Germline V gene lookup returns CDR1 SEHNR and CDR2 FQNEAQ (reference sequence). The CDR3 is made up of 17 amino acids. V shed 1 base and J shed 4 bases, with 16 bases lying between them. CDR3: CASSLGSRALGTGELFF. The CDR3, as DNA: TGTGCCAGCAGCTTAGGGAGTAGGGCCTTGGGCACCGGGGAGCTGTTTTTT.

The V and J genes are TRBV7-8 and TRBJ2-1, with a weak D call TRBD1 (5 bases). There are 13 residues in the CDR3. Germline lookup yields CDR1 SGHVS and CDR2 FQNEAQ. The ends were cut back, 5 bases at V and 15 bases at J, with 20 bases in the middle. This CDR3 is CASSEHYRPHPFF. In nucleotides, the CDR3 is TGTGCCAGCAGCGAACACTACAGGCCCCATCCGTTCTTC. Filled out from reference TRBV7-8 and TRBJ2-1, the complete variable domain reads GAGVSQSPRYKVAKRGQDVALRCDPISGHVSLFWYQQALGQGPEFLTYFQNEAQLDKSGLPSDRFFAERPEGSVSTLKIQRTQQEDSAVYLCASSEHYRPHPFFGPGTRLTVL.

The chain is built from TRBV30 and TRBJ1-6; 11 positions match TRBD1. The V segment lost 3 bases and the J segment 9 bases; nucleotides outside the gene matches: 10. This CDR3 spans 16 amino acids. Germline CDR1 GTSNPN, CDR2 SVGIG (reference sequence). In nucleotides, the CDR3 is TGTGCCTGGAGCCGAGGATCGGGACAGGGGGTTTCACCCCTCCACTTT. Translating gives CAWSRGSGQGVSPLHF.

J is TRBJ1-2 and V is TRBV7-9; weak D call: TRBD1 (6 bases). The CDR3 totals 16 residues. V lost 5 bases, J lost 8 bases, and 24 bases lay in between. Looked up from germline, CDR1 is SEHNR and CDR2 is FQNEAQ (reference sequence). This chain's CDR3 is CASSANFLTIRGGYTF. The CDR3 DNA is TGTGCCAGCAGCGCGAATTTTTTAACTATCAGGGGAGGCTACACCTTC.

The V call is TRBV3-1 (or the pseudogene TRBV3-2), the J call TRBJ2-1, with a weak D call TRBD2 (5 bases). This CDR3 spans 15 amino acids. Germline CDR1 and CDR2: LGHDT and YNNKEL (reference sequence). Trimming removed 5 bases from V and 0 bases from J, with 11 bases in between. The CDR3 DNA follows: TGTGCCAGCAGCTCCCAGCGGAACTCCTACAATGAGCAGTTCTTC. This translates into CASSSQRNSYNEQFF.

The rearrangement links TRBV3-1 (or the pseudogene TRBV3-2) to TRBJ1-4, with 9 bases identical to TRBD1. CDR1 and CDR2 from the germline V gene are LGHDT and YNNKEL (reference sequence). The junction had 5 bases not matched to a gene; V was cut back by 0 bases and J by 6 bases. The CDR3 has 16 amino acids. CDR3 region: CASSQESGTGYEKLFF. The DNA of the CDR3 is TGTGCCAGCAGCCAAGAGTCCGGGACAGGGTATGAAAAACTGTTTTTT.

The J gene is TRBJ2-4, the V gene TRBV20-1; D might be TRBD1 (5 bases). This CDR3 comprises 14 residues. With 3 bases removed from V and 6 bases from J, the gap between germline ends came to 15 bases. Germline V gives CDR1 DFQATT, CDR2 SNEGSKA (reference sequence). The CDR3 region is CSASQEQARNIQYF. As DNA, the CDR3 is TGCAGTGCTAGTCAAGAACAGGCGAGAAACATTCAGTACTTC.

This clone has a single count. The rearrangement uses TRBV7-8 and TRBJ1-4; D is unresolved. The CDR3 totals 17 residues. Trimming left V 5 bases short and J 0 bases short, with 16 bases between. Germline assignment: CDR1 SGHVS and CDR2 FQNEAQ. The CDR3 DNA is TGTGCCAGCAGCCGTCGTGCTCTGGATTCAACTAATGAAAAACTGTTTTTT. It translates to CASSRRALDSTNEKLFF.

The rearrangement joins TRBV9 to TRBJ1-3; D not resolved. Per the germline V gene, CDR1 is SGDLS and CDR2 is YYNGEE. This CDR3 is built from 15 residues. Trimming took 0 bases from V and 0 from J, leaving 7 bases between them. The CDR3 reads CASSVDHNSGNTIYF. The CDR3 DNA is TGTGCCAGCAGCGTAGACCACAACTCTGGAAACACCATATATTTT.

The chain carries TRBV5-1 and TRBJ2-1, with no clear D. Germline CDR1 SGHRS, CDR2 YFSETQ. The V gene lost 4 bases and the J gene lost 0 bases, with 8 bases spanning the gap. The CDR3 length is 14 residues. The CDR3 bases are TGCGCCAGCAGCGTGGACGTCTCCTACAATGAGCAGTTCTTC. Translation: CASSVDVSYNEQFF.